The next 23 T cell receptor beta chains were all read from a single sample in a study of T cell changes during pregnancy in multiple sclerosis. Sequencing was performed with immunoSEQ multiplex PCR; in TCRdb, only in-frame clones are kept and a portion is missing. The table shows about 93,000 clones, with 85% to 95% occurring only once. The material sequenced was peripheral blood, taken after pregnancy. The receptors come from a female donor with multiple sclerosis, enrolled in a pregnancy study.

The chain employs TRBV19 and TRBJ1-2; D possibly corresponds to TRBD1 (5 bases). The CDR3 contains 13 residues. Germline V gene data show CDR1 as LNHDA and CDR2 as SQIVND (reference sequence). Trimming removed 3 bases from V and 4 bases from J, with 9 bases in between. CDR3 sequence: CASSMTALYGYTF. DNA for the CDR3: TGTGCCAGTAGTATGACAGCCCTCTATGGCTACACCTTC. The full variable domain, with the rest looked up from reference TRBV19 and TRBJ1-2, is DGGITQSPKYLFRKEGQNVTLSCEQNLNHDAMYWYRQDPGQGLRLIYYSQIVNDFQKGDIAEGYSVSREKKESFPLTVTSAQKNPTAFYLCASSMTALYGYTFGSGTRLTVV.

CDR3 amino acids: CASSQEGGGDTQYF. CDR3 nucleotides: TGTGCCAGCAGCCAAGAAGGGGGGGGAGATACGCAGTATTTT. V is TRBV4-2 and J is TRBJ2-3; the D gene is possibly TRBD2 (7 bases). The CDR3 covers 14 residues. V lost 0 bases to trimming and J lost 5 bases, with 9 bases between them. CDR1 is LGHNA, CDR2 YNFKEQ, per germline.

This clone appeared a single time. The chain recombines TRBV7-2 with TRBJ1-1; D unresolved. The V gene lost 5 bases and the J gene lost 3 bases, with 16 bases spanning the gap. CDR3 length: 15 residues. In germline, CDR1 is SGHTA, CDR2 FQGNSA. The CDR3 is CASSHPAGGDTEAFF. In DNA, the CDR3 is TGTGCCAGCAGCCACCCGGCTGGCGGAGACACTGAAGCTTTCTTT.

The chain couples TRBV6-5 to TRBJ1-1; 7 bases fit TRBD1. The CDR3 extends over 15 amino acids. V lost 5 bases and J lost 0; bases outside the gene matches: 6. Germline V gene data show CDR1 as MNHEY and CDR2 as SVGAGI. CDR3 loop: CASSGGQTMNTEAFF. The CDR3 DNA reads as TGTGCCAGCAGTGGGGGACAGACCATGAACACTGAAGCTTTCTTT.

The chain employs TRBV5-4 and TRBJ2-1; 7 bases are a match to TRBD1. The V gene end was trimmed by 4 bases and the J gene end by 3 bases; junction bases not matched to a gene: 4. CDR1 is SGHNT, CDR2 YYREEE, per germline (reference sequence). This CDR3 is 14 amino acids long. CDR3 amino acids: CASSVRDSYNEQFF. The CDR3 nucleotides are TGTGCCAGCAGCGTCCGGGACAGCTACAATGAGCAGTTCTTC.

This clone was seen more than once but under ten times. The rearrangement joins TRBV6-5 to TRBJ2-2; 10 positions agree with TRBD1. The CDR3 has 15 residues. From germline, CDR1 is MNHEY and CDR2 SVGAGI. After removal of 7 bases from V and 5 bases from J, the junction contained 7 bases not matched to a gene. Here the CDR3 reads CASTPGTGDTGELFF. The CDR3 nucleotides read TGTGCCAGCACCCCGGGGACAGGGGATACCGGGGAGCTGTTTTTT.

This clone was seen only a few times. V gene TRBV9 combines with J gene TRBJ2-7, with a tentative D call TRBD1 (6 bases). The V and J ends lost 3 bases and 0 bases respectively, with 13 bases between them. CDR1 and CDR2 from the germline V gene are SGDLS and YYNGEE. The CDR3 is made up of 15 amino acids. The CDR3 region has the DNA TGTGCCAGCAGCGAATACAGGGCTAGCTCCTACGAGCAGTACTTC. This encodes CASSEYRASSYEQYF.

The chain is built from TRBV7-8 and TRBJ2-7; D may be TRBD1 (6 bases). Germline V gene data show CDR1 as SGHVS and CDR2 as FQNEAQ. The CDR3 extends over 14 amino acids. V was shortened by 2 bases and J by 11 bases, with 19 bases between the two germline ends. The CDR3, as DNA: TGTGCCAGCAGCTTAAGGGCCGGGCCGGGACAAAAGTACTTC. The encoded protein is CASSLRAGPGQKYF.

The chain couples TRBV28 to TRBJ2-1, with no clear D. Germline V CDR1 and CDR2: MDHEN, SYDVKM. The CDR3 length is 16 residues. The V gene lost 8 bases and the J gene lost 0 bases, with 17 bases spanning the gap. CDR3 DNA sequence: TGTGCCAGCCTTTCGACCCAGGCGAGCTCCTACAATGAGCAGTTCTTC. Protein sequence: CASLSTQASSYNEQFF.

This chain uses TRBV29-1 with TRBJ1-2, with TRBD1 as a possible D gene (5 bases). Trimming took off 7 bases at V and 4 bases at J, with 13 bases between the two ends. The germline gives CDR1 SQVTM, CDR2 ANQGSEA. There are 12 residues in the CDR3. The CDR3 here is CSAARGTYGYTF. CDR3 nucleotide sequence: TGCAGCGCGGCAAGGGGTACCTATGGCTACACCTTC.

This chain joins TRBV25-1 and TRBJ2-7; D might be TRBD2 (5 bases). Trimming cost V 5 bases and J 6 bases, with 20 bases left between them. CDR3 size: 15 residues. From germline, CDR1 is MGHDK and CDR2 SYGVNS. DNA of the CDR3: TGTGCCAGCAGTCCAGACGAGGGAAGGTCAAGCGAGCAGTACTTC. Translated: CASSPDEGRSSEQYF.

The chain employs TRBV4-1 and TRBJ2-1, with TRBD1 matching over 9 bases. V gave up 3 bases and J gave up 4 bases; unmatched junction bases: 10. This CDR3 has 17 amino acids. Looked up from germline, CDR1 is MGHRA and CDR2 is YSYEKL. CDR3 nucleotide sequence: TGCGCCAGCAGCCACAAGGACAGGGGCGCAGGATACAATGAGCAGTTCTTC. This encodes CASSHKDRGAGYNEQFF.

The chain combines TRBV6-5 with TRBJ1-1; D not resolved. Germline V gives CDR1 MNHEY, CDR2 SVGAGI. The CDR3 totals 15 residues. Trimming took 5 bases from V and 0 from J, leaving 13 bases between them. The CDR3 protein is CASSVFREMNTEAFF. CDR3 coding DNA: TGTGCCAGCAGTGTGTTTAGGGAGATGAACACTGAAGCTTTCTTT.

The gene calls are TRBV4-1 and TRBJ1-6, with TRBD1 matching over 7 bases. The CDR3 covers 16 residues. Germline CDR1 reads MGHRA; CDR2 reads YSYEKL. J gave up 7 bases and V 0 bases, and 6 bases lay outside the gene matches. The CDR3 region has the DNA TGCGCCAGCAGCCAAGACTACGGGACAGCAAATTCACCCCTCCACTTT. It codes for CASSQDYGTANSPLHF.

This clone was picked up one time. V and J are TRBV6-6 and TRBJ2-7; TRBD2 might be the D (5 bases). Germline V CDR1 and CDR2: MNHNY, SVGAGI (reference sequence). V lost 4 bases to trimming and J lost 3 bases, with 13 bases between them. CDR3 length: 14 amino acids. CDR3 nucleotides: TGTGCCAGCAGTTCACCGGGATATAACTACGAGCAGTACTTC. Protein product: CASSSPGYNYEQYF.

The DNA of the CDR3 is TGTGCCAGCATCCTATTTCCAGGGTGGAACACCGGGGAGCTGTTTTTT. Protein sequence: CASILFPGWNTGELFF. The chain joins TRBV7-9 to TRBJ2-2; the D gene is possibly TRBD1 (5 bases). CDR1 and CDR2 (germline): SEHNR, FQNEAQ (reference sequence). There are 16 residues in the CDR3. The V and J ends lost 7 bases and 1 base respectively, with 16 bases between them.

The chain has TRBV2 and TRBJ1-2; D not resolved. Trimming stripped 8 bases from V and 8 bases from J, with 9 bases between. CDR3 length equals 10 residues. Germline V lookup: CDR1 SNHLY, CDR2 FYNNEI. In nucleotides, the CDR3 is TGTGCCAGCTCCGAGGGAGGCTACACCTTC. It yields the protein CASSEGGYTF.

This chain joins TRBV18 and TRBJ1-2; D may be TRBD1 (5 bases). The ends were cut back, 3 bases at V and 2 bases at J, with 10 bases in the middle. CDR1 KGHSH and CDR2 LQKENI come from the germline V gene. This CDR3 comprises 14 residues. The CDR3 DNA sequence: TGTGCCAGCTCACCCTCATCAGGGAACTATGGCTACACCTTC. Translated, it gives CASSPSSGNYGYTF.

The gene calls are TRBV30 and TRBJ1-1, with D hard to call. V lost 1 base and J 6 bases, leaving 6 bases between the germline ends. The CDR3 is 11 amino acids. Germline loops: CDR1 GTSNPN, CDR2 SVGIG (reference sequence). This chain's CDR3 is CAWSAGAEAFF. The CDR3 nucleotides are TGTGCCTGGAGTGCGGGTGCTGAAGCTTTCTTT.

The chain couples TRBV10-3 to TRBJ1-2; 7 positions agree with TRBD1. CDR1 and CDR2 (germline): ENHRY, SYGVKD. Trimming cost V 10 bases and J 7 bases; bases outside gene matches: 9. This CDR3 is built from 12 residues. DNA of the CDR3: TGTGCCAATCAGGGGGACAACCTTGGCTACACCTTC. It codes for CANQGDNLGYTF.

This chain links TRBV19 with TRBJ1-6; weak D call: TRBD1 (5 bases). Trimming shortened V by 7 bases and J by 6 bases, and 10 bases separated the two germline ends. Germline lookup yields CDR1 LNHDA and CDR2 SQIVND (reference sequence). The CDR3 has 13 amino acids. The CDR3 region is CASKEGANSPLHF. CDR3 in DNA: TGTGCCAGTAAAGAAGGGGCTAATTCACCCCTCCACTTT.

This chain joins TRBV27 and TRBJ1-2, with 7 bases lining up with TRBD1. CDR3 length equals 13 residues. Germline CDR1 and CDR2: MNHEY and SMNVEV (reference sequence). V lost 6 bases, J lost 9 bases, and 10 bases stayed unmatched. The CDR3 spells CASSPGTVYRYTF. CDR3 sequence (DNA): TGTGCCAGCAGCCCCGGGACAGTTTACCGCTACACCTTC.

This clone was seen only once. The CDR3 nucleotides are TGTGCCAGCTTCATAGCGGGGGGGCCAAAGACCCAGTACTTC. Translating gives CASFIAGGPKTQYF. The chain recombines TRBV21-1 with TRBJ2-5; the table assigns TRBD2, which was not confirmed against the DNA. TRBV21-1 is described as a pseudogene. The CDR3 is 14 amino acids.